This record looks at one T cell receptor (beta chain) sequence and its context. The data derive from a study of graft-versus-host responses after intestinal transplantation. Clones were sequenced by immunoSEQ multiplex PCR, and TCRdb holds only the in-frame ones, with some missing. The sample yields 25,000 to 30,000 clones, about three quarters seen once. V was clipped by 2 bases and J by 2 bases; unmatched bases: 9. CDR1 is SGHNT, CDR2 YYREEE, per germline (reference sequence). The CDR3 has 17 residues. The graft tissue was processed, and this released both intraepithelial and lamina propria lymphocytes.

This sequence joins TRBV5-4 and TRBJ1-5; 8 positions agree with TRBD1. This TCR was sampled from a human patient who received an intestinal transplant, so some T cells may come from the graft donor. Material: ileum tissue, obtained 98 days after intestinal transplantation. The CDR3: CASSFSTGGVGNQPQHF. The CDR3 DNA sequence: TGTGCCAGCAGCTTTTCAACAGGGGGAGTTGGCAATCAGCCCCAGCATTTT.